A single sample gave rise to the 29 T cell receptor beta chains below, sequenced in a study of blood T cell repertoires in COVID-19 (TCRdb year 2020). To prepare the library, the immunoSEQ multiplex PCR assay was applied. Entries here come from immuneACCESS through TCRdb and include only in-frame sequences with V and J called. Some clones fail to appear in such tables; in the studies checked, an unresolved V gene covers under half of the shortfall, and the cause of the remainder is unknown. The sample table records 150,000 to 170,000 clones; approximately 79% of these occur just once. The top ten constitute around 7% of the sample. The sequenced sample was PBMCs or T cells enriched from blood (not recorded which). The receptors were sampled from a man aged 45-60 years who had recovered from COVID-19.

The genes are TRBV6-5 and TRBJ1-3; D uncertain. Germline V gene data show CDR1 as MNHEY and CDR2 as SVGAGI. V lost 6 bases and J lost 4, with 13 bases in between. The CDR3 sequence is 14 residues long. The CDR3 nucleotides read TGTGCCAGCAGGGGAAGCGGTGCGGGAAACACCATATATTTT. Protein product: CASRGSGAGNTIYF.

This clone was counted between two and nine times. V and J are TRBV19 and TRBJ2-3; the match to TRBD2 covers 11 bases. This CDR3 region has 18 residues. The V segment lost 5 bases and the J segment 3 bases; nucleotides outside the gene matches: 13. Per the germline V gene, CDR1 is LNHDA and CDR2 is SQIVND (reference sequence). The CDR3 is CASSALGSGGAATDTQYF. Here the CDR3 DNA reads TGTGCCAGTAGTGCCCTGGGTAGCGGGGGGGCCGCAACAGATACGCAGTATTTT.

As DNA, the CDR3 is TGTGCCAGCAGCCACGGTGCCTCCCGACCGGGGGAGCAGTACTTC. Encoded protein: CASSHGASRPGEQYF. The rearrangement joins TRBV7-2 to TRBJ2-7; weak D call: TRBD2 (5 bases). The V gene's germline CDR1 is SGHTA and CDR2 FQGNSA. V lost 5 bases, J lost 7 bases, and 21 bases lay in between. The CDR3 loop spans 15 amino acids.

The table lists this clone with a count of one. V is TRBV29-1 and J is TRBJ1-4; 9 nucleotides align to TRBD1. Germline-derived CDR1 and CDR2 are SQVTM and ANQGSEA. Germline trimming cut 6 bases from V and 8 bases from J; bases unmatched to any gene: 4. This CDR3 comprises 12 residues. CDR3: CSVEGQGEKLFF. The CDR3 region has the DNA TGCAGCGTGGAGGGACAGGGAGAAAAACTGTTTTTT.

This rearrangement joins TRBV27 to TRBJ1-5, with a possible D match to TRBD1 (6 bases). V lost 0 bases and J 1 base, leaving 7 bases between the germline ends. The CDR3 loop spans 15 amino acids. Germline CDR1 MNHEY, CDR2 SMNVEV (reference sequence). The DNA of the CDR3 is TGTGCCAGCAGTTTATCGACAGGAAGCAATCAGCCCCAGCATTTT. Amino acid sequence: CASSLSTGSNQPQHF.

V is TRBV9 and J is TRBJ1-1; D may be TRBD1 (6 bases). The CDR3 loop spans 15 amino acids. Per the germline V gene, CDR1 is SGDLS and CDR2 is YYNGEE. Trimming stripped 1 base from V and 1 base from J, with 11 bases between. The CDR3 region is CASSVSGGRNTEAFF. CDR3 DNA sequence: TGTGCCAGCAGCGTAAGTGGGGGCCGGAACACTGAAGCTTTCTTT.

The gene calls are TRBV6-5 and TRBJ2-1; maybe TRBD1 (6 bases). The CDR3 totals 14 residues. The V end was cut by 5 bases, the J end by 3 bases, with 11 bases between. The germline V gene encodes CDR1 MNHEY and CDR2 SVGAGI. CDR3 region: CASSKQGYYNEQFF. The DNA of the CDR3 is TGTGCCAGCAGTAAACAGGGATACTACAATGAGCAGTTCTTC.

J is TRBJ1-5 and V is TRBV9, with 11 bases that match TRBD1. The V and J ends lost 3 bases and 9 bases, in that order; junction bases with no gene match: 11. Germline CDR1 reads SGDLS; CDR2 reads YYNGEE. The CDR3 sequence is 16 residues long. The CDR3 nucleotides read TGTGCCAGCAGCGCGGGACAGGGGGGACCCTTATCGCCCCAGCATTTT. Protein product: CASSAGQGGPLSPQHF.

V usage is TRBV14 and J usage is TRBJ2-6; 7 bases match TRBD1. The CDR3 has 19 amino acids. V gave up 1 base and J gave up 0 bases; unmatched junction bases: 9. Germline V gene sequence: CDR1 SGHDN, CDR2 FVKESK. For the CDR3, the DNA is TGTGCCAGCAGCCAAGGCAGGGGGACACCACTCTCTGGGGCCAACGTCCTGACTTTC. Protein product: CASSQGRGTPLSGANVLTF.

J is TRBJ1-6 and V is TRBV7-3; D call uncertain. CDR1 is SGHTA, CDR2 FQGTGA, per germline. V lost 4 bases to trimming and J lost 9 bases, with 10 bases between them. The CDR3 contains 13 residues. CDR3 coding DNA: TGTGCCAGCAGCTCTGATAGCTTTTCACCCCTCCACTTT. Its protein is CASSSDSFSPLHF.

The chain uses TRBV21-1 and TRBJ1-1. TRBV21-1 is a documented pseudogene. This CDR3 comprises 13 residues. CDR3 protein: CASSPFRNTEAFF. The CDR3 DNA follows: TGTGCCAGCAGCCCCTTCCGGAACACTGAAGCTTTCTTT.

V and J are TRBV5-4 and TRBJ1-4; 7 bases match TRBD1. Germline CDR1 and CDR2: SGHNT and YYREEE (reference sequence). Losses at the gene ends were 3 bases for V and 5 bases for J; bases not matched to a gene: 7. The CDR3 covers 15 residues. DNA of the CDR3: TGTGCCAGCAGCTCCGCCGGGACAGCGAATGAAAAACTGTTTTTT. Translation: CASSSAGTANEKLFF.

The chain employs TRBV14 and TRBJ2-3, with D possibly matching TRBD2 (6 bases). V dropped 0 bases and J dropped 1 base, with 11 bases sitting between them. In germline, CDR1 is SGHDN, CDR2 FVKESK. This CDR3 has 16 residues. The CDR3 protein is CASSQDLGTGTDTQYF. In DNA form, the CDR3 reads TGTGCCAGCAGCCAAGATCTGGGGACTGGCACAGATACGCAGTATTTT.

The chain links TRBV18 to TRBJ2-7; possibly TRBD1 for D (6 bases). Trimming removed 4 bases from V and 2 bases from J, with 15 bases in between. The CDR3 runs 15 residues. Germline assignment: CDR1 KGHSH and CDR2 LQKENI. CDR3 nucleotide sequence: TGTGCCAGCTCACTGACAGGAACGTTAGCCTACGAGCAGTACTTC. It yields the protein CASSLTGTLAYEQYF.

The genes are TRBV6-2 or TRBV6-3 and TRBJ2-4; perhaps TRBD1 as D (5 bases). Trimming removed 0 bases at V and 3 bases at J, with 12 bases between. The CDR3 runs 16 residues. Germline V gene data show CDR1 as MNHEY and CDR2 as SVGEGT. CDR3: CASSYSGAADKNIQYF. DNA for the CDR3: TGTGCCAGCAGTTACTCAGGGGCGGCTGACAAAAACATTCAGTACTTC.

V usage is TRBV6-5 and J usage is TRBJ2-1, with 8 bases fitting TRBD2. The CDR3 spans 15 residues. Trimming took 0 bases from V and 5 from J; bases not matched to a gene: 3. Germline CDR1 MNHEY, CDR2 SVGAGI. As DNA, the CDR3 is TGTGCCAGCAGTTACTCACAGCGGGGGAACAATGAGCAGTTCTTC. Protein sequence: CASSYSQRGNNEQFF.

The V gene is TRBV19, the J gene TRBJ1-5, with TRBD1 matching 7 bases. Germline loops: CDR1 LNHDA, CDR2 SQIVND (reference sequence). V lost 5 bases, J lost 2 bases, and 0 bases stayed unmatched. The CDR3 loop spans 13 amino acids. The CDR3 DNA reads as TGTGCCAGTAGTGGGACAGGCAATCAGCCCCAGCATTTT. Translating it yields CASSGTGNQPQHF.

This chain links TRBV6-1 with TRBJ2-3; a weak D match, TRBD1 (5 bases). The CDR3 has 15 amino acids. Germline V CDR1 and CDR2: MNHNS, SASEGT. Between the trimmed V and J ends, which lost 0 bases and 1 base, there was a span of 8 bases. CDR3 DNA: TGTGCCAGCAGTGAAGCGCAGGGCCGCACAGATACGCAGTATTTT. Protein product: CASSEAQGRTDTQYF.

This clone was detected only once. The rearrangement links TRBV2 to TRBJ2-7; 7 bases agree with TRBD1. Germline CDR1 SNHLY, CDR2 FYNNEI. V was clipped by 6 bases and J by 6 bases; unmatched bases: 5. The CDR3 contains 12 residues. The CDR3 sequence: CASRGDSSEQYF. For the CDR3, the DNA is TGTGCCAGCAGGGGGGACAGTAGCGAGCAGTACTTC.

The rearrangement uses TRBV12-5 and TRBJ1-1; TRBD1 matches at 7 bases. Looked up from germline, CDR1 is LGHNT and CDR2 is FRNRAP. CDR3 length equals 17 residues. The J segment lost 1 base and the V segment lost 0 bases, leaving 8 bases of the junction unmatched. CDR3 loop: CASGLVEVTGRNTEAFF. For the CDR3, the DNA is TGTGCTAGTGGTTTGGTAGAAGTGACAGGGAGGAACACTGAAGCTTTCTTT.

The rearrangement joins TRBV12-5 to TRBJ2-7; 8 positions match TRBD1. After removal of 11 bases from V and 2 bases from J, the junction contained 5 bases not matched to a gene. The CDR3 covers 12 residues. Germline CDR1 reads LGHNT; CDR2 reads FRNRAP. CDR3 amino acids: CASRQGTYEQYF. DNA for the CDR3: TGTGCTTCCCGACAGGGGACCTACGAGCAGTACTTC.

V usage is TRBV27 and J usage is TRBJ1-2; the match to TRBD1 covers 9 bases. CDR3 size: 14 residues. Germline assignment: CDR1 MNHEY and CDR2 SMNVEV (reference sequence). J gave up 7 bases and V 3 bases, and 6 bases lay outside the gene matches. CDR3 sequence (DNA): TGTGCCAGCAGTTTCAGGGGGACAGGGTTTGGCTACACCTTC. Translating it yields CASSFRGTGFGYTF.

With respect to this clone: Germline and junction disagree at one end, which may indicate a read error. The chain carries TRBV6-1 and TRBJ2-2; TRBD2 matches at 7 bases. The CDR3 sequence is 14 residues long. Looked up from germline, CDR1 is MNHNS and CDR2 is SASEGT. The CDR3 region is CASGDGGFAGELFF. The DNA of the CDR3 is TGTGCCAGCGGTGACGGGGGGTTTGCCGGGGAGCTGTTTTTT.

This sequence joins TRBV30 and TRBJ1-5; D is possibly TRBD1 (6 bases). The CDR3 is made up of 13 amino acids. Trimming cost V 2 bases and J 4 bases, with 9 bases left between them. Germline loops: CDR1 GTSNPN, CDR2 SVGIG (reference sequence). CDR3 sequence (DNA): TGTGCCTGGAGTAGCAGGGGAAATCAGCCCCAGCATTTT. Protein: CAWSSRGNQPQHF.

The sample holds a few counts of this clone. The rearrangement links TRBV9 to TRBJ2-2, with D tentatively TRBD2 (5 bases). V was cut by 3 bases and J by 4 bases, with 16 bases left in between. Germline-derived CDR1 and CDR2 are SGDLS and YYNGEE. The CDR3 has 16 amino acids. The CDR3 region is CASSGHMASSTGELFF. The CDR3 DNA reads as TGTGCCAGCAGCGGCCATATGGCTAGCAGCACCGGGGAGCTGTTTTTT.

The chain joins TRBV7-9 to TRBJ2-2, with 9 bases aligning to TRBD1. This CDR3 is built from 15 residues. V lost 3 bases, J lost 8 bases, and 7 bases stayed unmatched. From germline, CDR1 is SEHNR and CDR2 FQNEAQ (reference sequence). The CDR3: CASSFTGGAEGELFF. The DNA of the CDR3 is TGTGCCAGCAGCTTTACAGGGGGCGCTGAGGGGGAGCTGTTTTTT.

The chain is built from TRBV5-1 and TRBJ2-4; weak D call: TRBD2 (6 bases). V gave up 0 bases and J gave up 9 bases, with 10 bases separating them. The CDR3 consists of 13 residues. Germline V gene sequence: CDR1 SGHRS, CDR2 YFSETQ. For the CDR3, the DNA is TGCGCCAGCAGCTTGGATAGCGGAGGCATTCAGTACTTC. Translating it yields CASSLDSGGIQYF.

This clone was recorded once. The chain is built from TRBV14 and TRBJ1-6, with D possibly being TRBD1 (5 bases). This CDR3 spans 14 amino acids. Germline lookup yields CDR1 SGHDN and CDR2 FVKESK. The V end was cut by 4 bases, the J end by 11 bases, with 15 bases between. The CDR3 sequence: CASSLGRGRTPLHF. DNA of the CDR3: TGTGCCAGCAGCCTAGGGAGGGGAAGGACACCCCTCCACTTT.

The gene calls are TRBV19 and TRBJ2-2; unclear D gene. Trimming took 3 bases from V and 5 from J, leaving 4 bases between them. Germline V gene lookup returns CDR1 LNHDA and CDR2 SQIVND (reference sequence). This CDR3 region has 12 residues. The CDR3 DNA reads as TGTGCCAGTAGTATCAGGACCGGGGAGCTGTTTTTT. It specifies CASSIRTGELFF.